Below are 30 T cell receptor beta chains sequenced from a single sample in a study of response to subunit inactivated influenza vaccine. MiXCR, run by TCRdb on the RT-PCR reads, gives a single entry per CDR3 protein. Among 650,000 to 800,000 distinct CDR3 sequences, less than 20% were seen once, and the ten largest hold approximately 10%. The material was PBMCs from blood, obtained 4 to 6 days after vaccination. Every receptor here comes from a man in his fifties or sixties who received an inactivated influenza vaccine.

The chain has TRBV6-2 or TRBV6-3 and TRBJ2-3; the match to TRBD2 covers 8 bases. With V trimmed by 6 bases and J by 6 bases, 8 bases remained unmatched. The CDR3 loop spans 14 amino acids. From germline, CDR1 is MNHEY and CDR2 SVGEGT. CDR3 nucleotide sequence: TGTGCCAGCAGAGGACTAGCAACCGCGGATACGCAGTATTTT. Translation: CASRGLATADTQYF.

This clonotype showed up just a few times. V gene TRBV6-1 combines with J gene TRBJ2-7, with TRBD1 matching over 8 bases. CDR3 size: 13 residues. The ends lost 9 bases at V and 6 bases at J; junction bases unmatched: 10. Germline V lookup: CDR1 MNHNS, CDR2 SASEGT. CDR3 sequence (DNA): TGTGCCAGTACGGGACAGGTGGGGGGCGAGCAGTACTTC. Protein product: CASTGQVGGEQYF.

This chain connects TRBV4-2 to TRBJ1-4, with unresolved D. Germline lookup yields CDR1 LGHNA and CDR2 YNFKEQ. Trimming removed 2 bases at V and 5 bases at J, with 6 bases between. The CDR3 has 13 residues. CDR3 loop: CASSQRINEKLFF. In DNA, the CDR3 is TGTGCCAGCAGCCAACGGATAAATGAAAAACTGTTTTTT.

The CDR3 nucleotides read TGCAGTACATCTACCCCAGGAGGATGGGAATACGAGCAGTACTTC. Translation: CSTSTPGGWEYEQYF. The rearrangement links TRBV20-1 to TRBJ2-7, with D tentatively TRBD2 (5 bases). Per germline, CDR1 DFQATT and CDR2 SNEGSKA (reference sequence). The CDR3 covers 15 residues. V was cut by 8 bases and J by 4 bases, with 24 bases left in between.

The V gene is TRBV5-1, the J gene TRBJ1-1; no clear D. Trimming stripped 0 bases from V and 11 bases from J, with 17 bases between. The CDR3 is 14 amino acids. CDR1 and CDR2 from the germline V gene are SGHRS and YFSETQ. CDR3 residues: CASSLGAEGMGAFF. The CDR3 DNA reads as TGCGCCAGCAGCTTGGGTGCCGAAGGTATGGGGGCTTTCTTT.

The J gene is TRBJ2-1, the V gene TRBV7-2, with 12 bases that match TRBD2. This CDR3 comprises 15 residues. Trimming took 6 bases from V and 9 from J; bases not matched to a gene: 9. CDR1 and CDR2 (germline): SGHTA, FQGNSA. This chain's CDR3 is CASSLASGGAVEQFF. CDR3 bases: TGTGCCAGCAGTCTGGCTAGCGGGGGGGCTGTTGAGCAGTTCTTC.

This chain connects TRBV5-1 to TRBJ2-3; no clear D. The germline V gene encodes CDR1 SGHRS and CDR2 YFSETQ. The CDR3 has 14 amino acids. V was clipped by 3 bases and J by 0 bases, with 8 bases between them. The CDR3 nucleotides are TGCGCCAGCAGCTCCGTGACTAGCACAGATACGCAGTATTTT. Its translation: CASSSVTSTDTQYF. Looking up the rest from reference TRBV5-1 and TRBJ2-3 gives the full variable domain: KAGVTQTPRYLIKTRGQQVTLSCSPISGHRSVSWYQQTPGQGLQFLFEYFSETQRNKGNFPGRFSGRQFSNSRSEMNVSTLELGDSALYLCASSSVTSTDTQYFGPGTRLTVL.

The rearrangement uses TRBV5-1 and TRBJ2-7; D possibly matches TRBD1 or TRBD2 (5 bases each). CDR3 size: 15 residues. From germline, CDR1 is SGHRS and CDR2 YFSETQ. Trimming removed 1 base from V and 5 bases from J, with 16 bases in between. This chain's CDR3 is CASSLNALGTNEQYF. The CDR3 DNA reads as TGCGCCAGCAGCTTGAATGCACTCGGGACGAACGAGCAGTACTTC.

This chain links TRBV28 with TRBJ2-7; possibly TRBD1 or TRBD2 for D (5 bases each). The length of the CDR3 is 15 residues. V gave up 6 bases and J gave up 3 bases, with 18 bases separating them. CDR1 and CDR2 from the germline V gene are MDHEN and SYDVKM. In DNA, the CDR3 is TGTGCCAGCAGAGACAGCGGTGGTGGGATCTACGAGCAGTACTTC. Its translation: CASRDSGGGIYEQYF. The entire variable domain, with the rest obtained from reference TRBV28 and TRBJ2-7, is as follows: DVKVTQSSRYLVKRTGEKVFLECVQDMDHENMFWYRQDPGLGLRLIYFSYDVKMKEKGDIPEGYSVSREKKERFSLILESASTNQTSMYLCASRDSGGGIYEQYFGPGTRLTVT.

Only a few counts were recorded for this clonotype. This chain joins TRBV10-3 and TRBJ2-7; D not certain. The V gene's germline CDR1 is ENHRY and CDR2 SYGVKD. Trimming took 3 bases from V and 7 from J, leaving 10 bases between them. CDR3 size: 12 residues. The chain's CDR3 is CAISETGYEQYF. In DNA form, the CDR3 reads TGTGCCATCAGTGAAACCGGATATGAGCAGTACTTC.

This clonotype was counted only a few times. The chain carries TRBV20-1 and TRBJ2-1; 8 bases align to TRBD1. V shed 6 bases, J shed 1 base, and the junction held 11 bases outside the gene matches. The length of the CDR3 is 16 residues. CDR1 and CDR2 (germline): DFQATT, SNEGSKA (reference sequence). CDR3 loop: CSAERTGRWSYNEQFF. Written as DNA, the CDR3 is TGCAGTGCCGAACGGACAGGGAGGTGGTCCTACAATGAGCAGTTCTTC.

This clonotype was seen more than once but under ten times. The chain is built from TRBV7-8 and TRBJ2-3, with D possibly TRBD2 on 5 matching bases. V was pared by 4 bases and J by 4 bases, with 12 bases between. This CDR3 spans 14 amino acids. From germline, CDR1 is SGHVS and CDR2 FQNEAQ. The CDR3 DNA reads TGTGCCAGCAGCTCCACCCGTAGCGCAGATACGCAGTATTTT. It yields the protein CASSSTRSADTQYF.

This clonotype showed up just a few times. The chain has TRBV12-3 or TRBV12-4 and TRBJ2-4, with 13 bases that match TRBD2. The CDR3 has 16 amino acids. Germline trimming cut 5 bases from V and 9 bases from J; bases unmatched to any gene: 10. The CDR3 region is CASSPTSGGPDCIQYF. CDR3 DNA sequence: TGTGCCAGCAGTCCGACTAGCGGGGGGCCGGATTGCATTCAGTACTTC.

This clonotype has a count of ten or more. The chain recombines TRBV29-1 with TRBJ2-2; 8 nucleotides agree with TRBD1. The germline CDR1 and CDR2 sequences are SQVTM and ANQGSEA. The V and J ends lost 7 bases and 1 base, in that order; junction bases with no gene match: 5. The CDR3 is made up of 14 amino acids. CDR3 nucleotides: TGCAGCGCAAGGACAGGGAGGAACACCGGGGAGCTGTTTTTT. This gives the protein CSARTGRNTGELFF.

The sample holds many counts of this clonotype. The chain carries TRBV29-1 and TRBJ2-5; D not certain. The CDR3 has 11 amino acids. Germline CDR1 SQVTM, CDR2 ANQGSEA. Trimming pared 6 bases from V and 5 bases from J, leaving 10 bases between. DNA for the CDR3: TGCAGCGTAAGGACGCGGGAGACCCAGTACTTC. It codes for CSVRTRETQYF.

This rearrangement joins TRBV27 to TRBJ2-5; 10 nucleotides align to TRBD1. V shed 6 bases and J 5 bases; nucleotides not matched to a gene: 9. The CDR3 sequence is 15 residues long. Germline V lookup: CDR1 MNHEY, CDR2 SMNVEV (reference sequence). CDR3 loop: CASSLTGGLRETQYF. The CDR3 DNA follows: TGTGCCAGCAGCCTGACAGGGGGCCTACGGGAGACCCAGTACTTC.

This clonotype turned up a few times. The genes are TRBV20-1 and TRBJ2-7, with 8 bases identical to TRBD1. With 0 bases clipped from V and 5 bases from J, the junction kept 15 bases outside the gene matches. Germline assignment: CDR1 DFQATT and CDR2 SNEGSKA (reference sequence). The CDR3 runs to 17 residues. DNA for the CDR3: TGCAGTGCTAGAGATCCTGGACAGGGACACTTTTTGGACGAGCAGTACTTC. Its protein product is CSARDPGQGHFLDEQYF.

A few counts support this clonotype. This chain joins TRBV20-1 and TRBJ1-4; D possibly corresponds to TRBD1 (6 bases). The CDR3 loop spans 15 amino acids. V shed 2 bases and J shed 6 bases, with 16 bases lying between them. In germline, CDR1 is DFQATT, CDR2 SNEGSKA (reference sequence). CDR3 coding DNA: TGCAGTGCTAGACCGGGGACAAGCTCTCATGAAAAACTGTTTTTT. Translating gives CSARPGTSSHEKLFF.

The V call is TRBV6-2 or TRBV6-3, the J call TRBJ1-2, with D possibly being TRBD1 (5 bases). Germline CDR1 reads MNHEY; CDR2 reads SVGEGT. Trimming removed 2 bases at V and 2 bases at J, with 9 bases between. The CDR3 is made up of 14 amino acids. The CDR3 protein is CASSYTRGNYGYTF. CDR3 sequence (DNA): TGTGCCAGCAGTTACACGAGGGGAAACTATGGCTACACCTTC.

This clonotype was observed a handful of times. The chain combines TRBV30 with TRBJ1-2, with D unclear. This CDR3 region has 14 residues. The germline V and J ends were trimmed by 3 bases and 3 bases, with 14 bases remaining between them. Germline V gene data show CDR1 as GTSNPN and CDR2 as SVGIG (reference sequence). The CDR3 reads CAWRHPTGYYGYTF. DNA of the CDR3: TGTGCCTGGAGGCACCCCACCGGGTACTATGGCTACACCTTC.

This clonotype was counted ten times or more. The rearrangement joins TRBV6-5 to TRBJ2-3; no firm D call. The CDR3 covers 17 residues. Looked up from germline, CDR1 is MNHEY and CDR2 is SVGAGI. Trimming took off 4 bases at V and 0 bases at J, with 17 bases between the two ends. The CDR3 DNA reads as TGTGCCAGCAGTTCCTGGCCCCCCACAGCTAGCACAGATACGCAGTATTTT. Translated: CASSSWPPTASTDTQYF.

This clonotype has only a few counts. V and J are TRBV12-3 or TRBV12-4 and TRBJ1-5, with a possible D match to TRBD1 (6 bases). The CDR3 totals 16 residues. V lost 4 bases to trimming and J lost 5 bases, with 18 bases between them. CDR3 sequence reads: CASSSPRGATDQPQHF. CDR3 DNA: TGTGCCAGCAGTTCCCCACGGGGGGCTACGGATCAGCCCCAGCATTTT.

The CDR3: CASSQVFSARVGTGELFF. In DNA, the CDR3 is TGTGCCAGCAGCCAAGTATTTAGCGCGAGAGTTGGCACCGGGGAGCTGTTTTTT. The chain uses TRBV3-1 and TRBJ2-2, with a possible D match to TRBD2 (5 bases). CDR3 length: 18 amino acids. Germline V gene data show CDR1 as LGHDT and CDR2 as YNNKEL (reference sequence). V lost 1 base, J lost 4 bases, and 19 bases lay in between.

This clonotype showed up just a few times. The chain links TRBV29-1 to TRBJ1-2; maybe TRBD1 (6 bases). The CDR3 has 16 amino acids. Germline V gives CDR1 SQVTM, CDR2 ANQGSEA. V was clipped by 1 base and J by 0 bases, with 15 bases between them. DNA of the CDR3: TGCAGCGTTGAAGGCGCTCGACAGGCCTCTAACTATGGCTACACCTTC. This codes for CSVEGARQASNYGYTF.

This clonotype was counted ten times or more. This sequence joins TRBV6-5 and TRBJ1-6; 7 bases line up with TRBD1. CDR1 and CDR2 from the germline V gene are MNHEY and SVGAGI. The J segment lost 5 bases and the V segment lost 5 bases, leaving 3 bases of the junction unmatched. CDR3 length: 14 amino acids. CDR3 nucleotide sequence: TGTGCCAGCAGTCACGGACAGGATAATTCACCCCTCCACTTT. It encodes CASSHGQDNSPLHF.

This clonotype has more than one count but fewer than ten. The chain has TRBV5-1 and TRBJ2-3; 13 bases fit TRBD2. There are 16 residues in the CDR3. The ends lost 4 bases at V and 2 bases at J; junction bases unmatched: 4. The germline V gene encodes CDR1 SGHRS and CDR2 YFSETQ. The CDR3 sequence: CASSRGTSGTTDTQYF. The CDR3 nucleotides read TGCGCCAGCAGCAGGGGGACTAGCGGGACCACAGATACGCAGTATTTT. The variable domain in full, completed from reference TRBV5-1 and TRBJ2-3, reads KAGVTQTPRYLIKTRGQQVTLSCSPISGHRSVSWYQQTPGQGLQFLFEYFSETQRNKGNFPGRFSGRQFSNSRSEMNVSTLELGDSALYLCASSRGTSGTTDTQYFGPGTRLTVL.

The chain has TRBV15 and TRBJ2-7; tentative D call: TRBD2 (5 bases). The CDR3 is 14 amino acids. The germline CDR1 and CDR2 sequences are LNHNV and YYDKDF (reference sequence). With 4 bases removed from V and 7 bases from J, the gap between germline ends came to 17 bases. The CDR3 DNA sequence: TGTGCCACCAGCACGGGGTTGGGGTCGAGGGAGCAGTACTTC. It yields the protein CATSTGLGSREQYF. The full variable domain, completed using reference TRBV15 and TRBJ2-7, is DAMVIQNPRYQVTQFGKPVTLSCSQTLNHNVMYWYQQKSSQAPKLLFHYYDKDFNNEADTPDNFQSRRPNTSFCFLDIRSPGLGDTAMYLCATSTGLGSREQYFGPGTRLTVT.

J is TRBJ2-5 and V is TRBV18; 12 bases agree with TRBD2. The CDR3 has 16 residues. CDR1 and CDR2 from the germline V gene are KGHSH and LQKENI. The V gene end was trimmed by 3 bases and the J gene end by 4 bases; junction bases not matched to a gene: 6. CDR3 bases: TGTGCCAGCTCACCCACGCTACTAGCGGGAGGAGAGACCCAGTACTTC. Translated: CASSPTLLAGGETQYF.

This clonotype came up a few times. CDR3 DNA sequence: TGCGCCAGCAGCCAAGAATTAAGAATCGGCCCTAATGTGCCCGGGGAGCTGTTTTTT. It yields the protein CASSQELRIGPNVPGELFF. The chain links TRBV4-3 to TRBJ2-2; D is unresolved. Trimming removed 0 bases at V and 6 bases at J, with 23 bases between. This CDR3 contains 19 residues. Germline V lookup: CDR1 LGHNA, CDR2 YSLEER.

This clonotype has more than one count but fewer than ten. The rearrangement uses TRBV20-1 and TRBJ2-5; a weak D match, TRBD2 (6 bases). CDR3 length: 13 residues. Germline CDR1 and CDR2: DFQATT and SNEGSKA (reference sequence). Trimming took off 6 bases at V and 5 bases at J, with 16 bases between the two ends. CDR3: CSARAGTVETQYF. CDR3 DNA sequence: TGCAGTGCCCGGGCCGGGACTGTGGAGACCCAGTACTTC.